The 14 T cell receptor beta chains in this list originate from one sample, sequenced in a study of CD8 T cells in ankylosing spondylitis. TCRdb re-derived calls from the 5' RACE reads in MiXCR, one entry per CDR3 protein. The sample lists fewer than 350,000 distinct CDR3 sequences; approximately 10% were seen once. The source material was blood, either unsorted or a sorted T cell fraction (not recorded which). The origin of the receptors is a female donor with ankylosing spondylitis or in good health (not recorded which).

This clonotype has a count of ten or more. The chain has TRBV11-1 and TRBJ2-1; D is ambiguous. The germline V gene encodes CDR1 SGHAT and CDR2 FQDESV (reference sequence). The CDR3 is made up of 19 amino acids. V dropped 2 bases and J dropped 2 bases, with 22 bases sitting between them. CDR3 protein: CASSLSTQASKRPYNEQFF. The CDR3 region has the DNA TGTGCCAGCAGCTTATCGACGCAGGCCTCCAAACGCCCCTACAATGAGCAGTTCTTC.

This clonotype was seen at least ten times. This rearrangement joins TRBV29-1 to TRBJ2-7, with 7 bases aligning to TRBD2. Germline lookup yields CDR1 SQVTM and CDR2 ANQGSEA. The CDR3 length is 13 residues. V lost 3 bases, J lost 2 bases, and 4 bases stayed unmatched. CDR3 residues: CSVEVSGPYEQYF. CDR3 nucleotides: TGCAGCGTTGAGGTTAGCGGGCCCTACGAGCAGTACTTC.

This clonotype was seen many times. CDR3 DNA sequence: TGCAGTGCTGGGGGGAGCCTTTCTCGGTCCTACAATGAGCAGTTCTTC. Translated: CSAGGSLSRSYNEQFF. The chain carries TRBV20-1 and TRBJ2-1, with D maybe TRBD2 (6 bases). Germline V gives CDR1 DFQATT, CDR2 SNEGSKA (reference sequence). The CDR3 spans 16 residues. V was trimmed by 5 bases and J by 1 base, leaving 18 bases between them.

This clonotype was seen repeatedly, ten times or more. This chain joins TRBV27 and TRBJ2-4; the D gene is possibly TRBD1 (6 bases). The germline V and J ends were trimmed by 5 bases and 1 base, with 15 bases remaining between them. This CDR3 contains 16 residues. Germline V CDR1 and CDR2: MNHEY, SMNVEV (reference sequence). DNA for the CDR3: TGTGCCAGCAGTATTCACCAGGGGAGCGCCAAAAACATTCAGTACTTC. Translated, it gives CASSIHQGSAKNIQYF.

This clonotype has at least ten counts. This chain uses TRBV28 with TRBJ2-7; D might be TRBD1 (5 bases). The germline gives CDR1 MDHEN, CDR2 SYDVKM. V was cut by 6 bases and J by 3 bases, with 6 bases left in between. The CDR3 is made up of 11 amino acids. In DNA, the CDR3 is TGTGCCAGCAGCGGACACTACGAGCAGTACTTC. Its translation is CASSGHYEQYF.

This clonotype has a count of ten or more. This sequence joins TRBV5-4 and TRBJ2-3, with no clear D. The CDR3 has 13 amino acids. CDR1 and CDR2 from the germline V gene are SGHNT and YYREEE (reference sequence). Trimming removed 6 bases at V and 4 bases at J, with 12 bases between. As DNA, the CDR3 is TGTGCCAGCACCTCAAACACGGCAGATACGCAGTATTTT. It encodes CASTSNTADTQYF. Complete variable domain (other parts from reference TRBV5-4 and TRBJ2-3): ETGVTQSPTHLIKTRGQQVTLRCSSQSGHNTVSWYQQALGQGPQFIFQYYREEENGRGNFPPRFSGLQFPNYSSELNVNALELDDSALYLCASTSNTADTQYFGPGTRLTVL.

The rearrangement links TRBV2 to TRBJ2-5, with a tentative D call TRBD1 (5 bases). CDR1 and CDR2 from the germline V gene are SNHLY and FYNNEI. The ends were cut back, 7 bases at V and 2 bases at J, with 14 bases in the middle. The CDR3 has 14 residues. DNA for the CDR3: TGTGCCAGCAAAAACAGGAAGGGTCAAGAGACCCAGTACTTC. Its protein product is CASKNRKGQETQYF.

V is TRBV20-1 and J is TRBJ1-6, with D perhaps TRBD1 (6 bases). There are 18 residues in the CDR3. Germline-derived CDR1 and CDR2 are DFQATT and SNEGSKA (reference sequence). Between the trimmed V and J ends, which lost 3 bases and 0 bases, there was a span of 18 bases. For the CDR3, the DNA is TGCAGTGCTAGGCGCCATGGGGGGCAGAGCTCCTATAATTCACCCCTCCACTTT. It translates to CSARRHGGQSSYNSPLHF.

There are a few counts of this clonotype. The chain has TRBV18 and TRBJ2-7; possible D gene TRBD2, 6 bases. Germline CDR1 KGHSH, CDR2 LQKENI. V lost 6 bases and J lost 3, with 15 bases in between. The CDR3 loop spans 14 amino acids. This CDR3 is CASSPSGGIYEQYF. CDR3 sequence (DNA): TGTGCCAGCTCCCCGAGTGGGGGGATCTACGAGCAGTACTTC.

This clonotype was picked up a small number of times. The CDR3 DNA is TGCGCCAGCAGCTCCGGGACAAACTATGGCTACACCTTC. Amino acid sequence: CASSSGTNYGYTF. V and J are TRBV5-1 and TRBJ1-2; maybe TRBD1 (6 bases). The CDR3 length is 13 residues. Germline lookup yields CDR1 SGHRS and CDR2 YFSETQ. The V and J ends lost 3 bases and 2 bases respectively, with 8 bases between them.

CDR3 nucleotides: TGTGCCAGCAGCCTACAAAAGGAGGCGGGCTACACCTTC. Residues: CASSLQKEAGYTF. The rearrangement joins TRBV28 to TRBJ1-2; no definite D call. This CDR3 is built from 13 residues. V shed 6 bases and J shed 8 bases, with 16 bases lying between them. From germline, CDR1 is MDHEN and CDR2 SYDVKM.

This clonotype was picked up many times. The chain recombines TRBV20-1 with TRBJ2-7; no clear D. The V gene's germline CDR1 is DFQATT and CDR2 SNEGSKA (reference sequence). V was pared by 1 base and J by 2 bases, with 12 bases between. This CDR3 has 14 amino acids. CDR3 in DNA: TGCAGTGCTAGAGCCCATTCAAGAGCCTACGAGCAGTACTTC. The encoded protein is CSARAHSRAYEQYF.

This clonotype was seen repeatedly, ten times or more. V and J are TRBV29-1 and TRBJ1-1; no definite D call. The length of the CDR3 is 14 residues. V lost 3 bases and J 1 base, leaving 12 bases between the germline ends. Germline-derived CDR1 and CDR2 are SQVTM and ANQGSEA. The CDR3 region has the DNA TGCAGCGTTGACGCCTGGCGCCCGAACACTGAAGCTTTCTTT. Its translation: CSVDAWRPNTEAFF.

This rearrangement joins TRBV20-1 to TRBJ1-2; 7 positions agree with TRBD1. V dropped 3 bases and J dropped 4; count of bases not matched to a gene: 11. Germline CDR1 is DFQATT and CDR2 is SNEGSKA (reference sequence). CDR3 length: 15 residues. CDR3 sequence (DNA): TGCAGTGCTAGCACCGGGACAGTTCTTAGCTATGGCTACACCTTC. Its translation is CSASTGTVLSYGYTF.